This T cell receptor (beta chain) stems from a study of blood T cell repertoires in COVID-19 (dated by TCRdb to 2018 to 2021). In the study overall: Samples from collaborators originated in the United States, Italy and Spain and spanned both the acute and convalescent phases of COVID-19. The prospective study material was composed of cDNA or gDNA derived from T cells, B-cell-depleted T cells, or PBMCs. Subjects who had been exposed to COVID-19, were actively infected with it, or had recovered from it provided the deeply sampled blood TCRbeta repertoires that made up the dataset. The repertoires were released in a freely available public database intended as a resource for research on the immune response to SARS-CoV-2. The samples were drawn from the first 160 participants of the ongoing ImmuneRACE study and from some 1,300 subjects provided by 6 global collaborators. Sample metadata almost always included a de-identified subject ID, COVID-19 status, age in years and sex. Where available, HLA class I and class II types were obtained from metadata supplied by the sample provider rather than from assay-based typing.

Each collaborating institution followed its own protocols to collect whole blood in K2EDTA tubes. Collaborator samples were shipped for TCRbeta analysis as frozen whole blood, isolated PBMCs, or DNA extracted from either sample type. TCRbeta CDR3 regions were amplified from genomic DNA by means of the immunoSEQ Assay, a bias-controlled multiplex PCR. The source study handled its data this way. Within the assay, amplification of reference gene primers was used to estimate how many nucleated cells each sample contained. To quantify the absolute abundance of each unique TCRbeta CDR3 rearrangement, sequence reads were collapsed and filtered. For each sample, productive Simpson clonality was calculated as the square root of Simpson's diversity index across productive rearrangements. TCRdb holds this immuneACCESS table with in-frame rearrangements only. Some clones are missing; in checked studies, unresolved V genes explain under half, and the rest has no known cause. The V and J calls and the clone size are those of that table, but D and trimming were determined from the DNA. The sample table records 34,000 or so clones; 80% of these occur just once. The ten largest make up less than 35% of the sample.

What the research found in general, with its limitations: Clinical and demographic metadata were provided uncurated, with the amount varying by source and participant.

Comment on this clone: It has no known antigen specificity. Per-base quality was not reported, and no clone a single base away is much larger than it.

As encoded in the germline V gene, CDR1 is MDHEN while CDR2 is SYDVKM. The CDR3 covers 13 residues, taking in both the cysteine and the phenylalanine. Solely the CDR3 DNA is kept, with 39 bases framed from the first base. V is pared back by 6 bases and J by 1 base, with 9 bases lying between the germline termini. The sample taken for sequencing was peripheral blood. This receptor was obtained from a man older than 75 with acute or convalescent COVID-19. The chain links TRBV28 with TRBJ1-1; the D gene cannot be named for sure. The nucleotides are TGTGCCAGCAGCCCACAGCAGAACACTGAAGCTTTCTTT. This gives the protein CASSPQQNTEAFF.